This T cell receptor (beta chain) was sequenced in a study of T cell repertoires in cytomegalovirus infection. Each CDR3 protein is one row after TCRdb ran MiXCR on the reads. The sample carries 85,000 to 130,000 distinct CDR3 sequences, 20% to 30% recorded once. CDR3 size: 14 residues. The germline gives CDR1 LGHNA, CDR2 YSLEER. The V and J ends lost 0 bases and 6 bases respectively, with 11 bases between them. The TCR sequence derives from a human donor in good health (CMV status not recorded). Some clones in this sample may be carry-over from other donors' samples. The chain couples TRBV4-3 to TRBJ1-2; D remains ambiguous. What was sequenced was CD8+ T cells from PBMCs. The CDR3 here is CASSQEFAADGYTF. CDR3 coding DNA: TGCGCCAGCAGCCAAGAGTTCGCTGCCGATGGCTACACCTTC.